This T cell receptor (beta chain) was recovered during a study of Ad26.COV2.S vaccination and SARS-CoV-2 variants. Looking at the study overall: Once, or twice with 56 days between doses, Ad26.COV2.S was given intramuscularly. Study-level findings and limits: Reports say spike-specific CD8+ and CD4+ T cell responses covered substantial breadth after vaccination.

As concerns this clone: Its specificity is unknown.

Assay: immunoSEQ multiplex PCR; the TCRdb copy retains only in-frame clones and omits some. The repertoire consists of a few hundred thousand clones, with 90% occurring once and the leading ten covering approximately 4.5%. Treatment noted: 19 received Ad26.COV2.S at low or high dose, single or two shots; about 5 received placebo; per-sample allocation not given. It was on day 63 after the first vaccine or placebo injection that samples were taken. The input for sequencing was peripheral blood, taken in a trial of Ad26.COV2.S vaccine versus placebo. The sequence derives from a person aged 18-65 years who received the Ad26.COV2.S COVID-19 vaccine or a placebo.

The CDR3 spells CSVVSMLEQFF. CDR3 DNA: TGCAGCGTTGTAAGTATGCTAGAGCAGTTCTTC. This sequence joins TRBV29-1 and TRBJ2-1, with D unresolved. The CDR3 covers 11 residues. Per the germline V gene, CDR1 is SQVTM and CDR2 is ANQGSEA. Trimming shortened V by 4 bases and J by 10 bases, and 11 bases separated the two germline ends.